The clone carrying this TCR beta chain occurred many times. Antigen unknown. This CDR3 is 13 amino acids long. Germline CDR1 is SGHKS and CDR2 is YYEKEE (reference sequence). V trimming: 4 bases; J trimming: 7 bases; junction bases outside the gene matches: 5. This record belongs to a study of T-cell reconstitution after alpha-beta-depleted transplantation in children. Construction of the TCRbeta library involved unique molecular identifiers. Each CDR3 protein is one row after TCRdb ran MiXCR on the PCR reads. The sample gives 250,000 to 300,000 distinct CDR3 sequences, roughly 10% of which show up once; about 25% is in the top ten. The study's findings and limits: It was newly produced T cells that mostly accounted for T-cell counts and diversity one year after transplant. Alpha-beta T cells present about two months after transplant were reported to originate from several hundred expanded graft clones.

V gene TRBV5-5 combines with J gene TRBJ1-5; 7 bases are a match to TRBD1. The TCR comes from a male patient under 10 years old who had a stem cell transplant for chronic granulomatous disease, so the T cells may come from the graft donor. The specimen was peripheral blood, collected 180 days after TCRalphabeta/CD19-depleted stem cell transplant. CDR3 sequence: CASSTNRGQPQHF. CDR3 nucleotide sequence: TGTGCCAGCAGCACGAACAGGGGCCAGCCCCAGCATTTT.